Below, one TCR beta chain is given with its context. These data belong to a study of blood T cell repertoires in COVID-19. Study summary: Sources were T cells, B-cell-depleted T cells, or PBMCs; the material itself was cDNA or gDNA.

Among Cohort 3 donors, those recovered had two negative PCRs, clearance, or symptom resolution. V lost 2 bases, J lost 0 bases, and 0 bases stayed unmatched. The germline gives CDR1 MDHEN, CDR2 SYDVKM. This CDR3 has 14 amino acids. Original handling: Estimates of nucleated cell counts were drawn from the amplification of reference gene primers. Generated by immunoSEQ multiplex PCR, the TCRdb table keeps only in-frame clones and is missing some. V and J calls and clone size are copied from that table; D and trimming were computed from the DNA. This table has more than 350,000 clones, 85% to 90% appearing once.

This TCR was sampled from a man aged 18 to 30 who had recovered from COVID-19. Sequencing input: PBMCs or T cells enriched from blood (not recorded which). This chain links TRBV28 with TRBJ1-1; 7 positions agree with TRBD1. The CDR3 DNA follows: TGTGCCAGCAGTTTAGGGACAGTGAACACTGAAGCTTTCTTT. Translation gives CASSLGTVNTEAFF.